This record looks at one T cell receptor beta chain sequence and its context. Its matching antigen is unknown. This CDR3 has 17 residues. With 6 bases clipped from V and 6 bases from J, the junction kept 16 bases outside the gene matches. Germline lookup yields CDR1 KGHSH and CDR2 LQKENI. This sample was taken from a study of shared clonotypes between healthy human individuals. Clones were read by immunoSEQ multiplex PCR, and TCRdb kept only the in-frame ones, dropping some. The data show 560,000 or so clones, around 96% seen once. The naive CD8 population came from CD45RO-negative cells selected for CCR7, without terminally differentiated effector memory CD45RA+ cells. None of the donors, who were healthy HIV-negative adults, had recently had acute infections or vaccinations. Study results and limitations: A few donors shared approximately 5% of their naive CD4 clonotypes.

The sample comprised naive CD8+ T cells sorted from blood. This TCR was sampled from a woman in her thirties in good health. This chain connects TRBV18 to TRBJ1-2; TRBD1 matches 10 bases. CDR3 nucleotides: TGTGCCAGCTCCCTGACCATCGGGACAGGGGAAGGGGATGGCTACACCTTC. Encoded protein: CASSLTIGTGEGDGYTF.